This T cell receptor beta chain was captured by sequencing in a study of cytomegalovirus exposure and HLA in healthy donors. The donors were in the approximately 110-subject validation cohort; that cohort was separate from the roughly 700-subject first cohort. Assay: immunoSEQ multiplex PCR; the TCRdb copy retains only in-frame clones and omits some. This sample has more than 110,000 clones, with approximately 94% found just once. The J segment lost 2 bases and the V segment lost 2 bases, leaving 10 bases of the junction unmatched. The V gene's germline CDR1 is KGHSH and CDR2 LQKENI. This CDR3 is built from 17 residues. Concerning this clone itself: Antigen specificity is unknown.

Regarding the study as a whole: A few CMV-associated chains were confirmed in vitro to be specific for CMV antigens. Most sequenced TCRs were rare (though some public TCRs occurred in many donors). Cytomegalovirus association was listed for about 180 TCR beta chains.

This clonotype originated in a man aged 18 to 35 in good health and CMV-seropositive. The chain couples TRBV18 to TRBJ2-5, with 8 bases fitting TRBD1. The sample was PBMCs. CDR3 in amino acids: CASSPFGYGTGQETQYF. The DNA of the CDR3 is TGTGCCAGCTCACCATTTGGGTACGGGACAGGACAAGAGACCCAGTACTTC.